The clone carrying this T cell receptor (beta chain) came up a few times. This CDR3 comprises 14 residues. Germline V gene lookup returns CDR1 GTSNPN and CDR2 SVGIG (reference sequence). V dropped 1 base and J dropped 4; count of bases not matched to a gene: 2. This record comes from a study of response to subunit inactivated influenza vaccine. TCRdb re-derived calls from the RT-PCR reads in MiXCR, one entry per CDR3 protein. The sample has approximately 500,000 distinct CDR3 sequences, 14% seen once; the top ten hold around 10%. V gene TRBV30 combines with J gene TRBJ2-7; 12 bases align to TRBD2. This clonotype was obtained from a man in his forties or fifties who received an inactivated influenza vaccine. Sample: PBMCs from blood, taken less than 13 days after vaccination. The CDR3 protein is CAWSGLAGEYEQYF. The CDR3 DNA follows: TGTGCCTGGAGTGGACTAGCGGGGGAGTACGAGCAGTACTTC.